This is a list of T cell receptor beta chains from one sample in a study of blood T cell dynamics during melanoma immunotherapy. Profiling relied on immunoSEQ multiplex PCR, and the TCRdb table lists in-frame clones only, not all of them. The table shows 8,000 to 11,000 clones, with more than 85% occurring only once. The material was blood, obtained from a patient treated with checkpoint blockade. The receptors here all came from a human donor with melanoma. CDR3s include the opening cysteine and the closing phenylalanine or tryptophan. A D gene is named only where the DNA matches it firmly. Not all rows give a size; the values are once, few, many and, for expanded clones, a class.

>TRBJ2-7|14|TRBV6-6|NA|NA
TGTGCCAGCAGTGGCACCACAGAATCCTACGAGCAGTACTTC
CASSGTTESYEQYF
>TRBJ2-4|19|TRBV28|TRBD2|NA
TGTGCCAGCAGTTCCGGAGTGGGTGGACTAGCGGGAGTCGTAAACATTCAGTACTTC
CASSSGVGGLAGVVNIQYF
>TRBJ2-4|13|TRBV30|NA|NA
TGTGCCTGGAGTGGCAGAGTCAAAAACATTCAGTACTTC
CAWSGRVKNIQYF
>TRBJ2-5|18|TRBV7-6|TRBD2|NA
TGTGCCGGCAGCTTAACGATAGCGGGATCGGAGTACCAAGAGACCCAGTACTTC
CAGSLTIAGSEYQETQYF
>TRBJ2-7|15|TRBV5-6|TRBD2|NA
TGTGCCAGCAGCTTAGGACTAGCGGGAGTGTACGAGCAGTACTTC
CASSLGLAGVYEQYF
>TRBJ2-5|16|TRBV5-8|NA|NA
TGTGCCAGCAGCTTGGGTTCGGGGGCGGACCAAGAGACCCAGTACTTC
CASSLGSGADQETQYF
>TRBJ2-7|17|TRBV5-1|NA|NA
TGCGCCAGCAGCGTAGCACCGGGCCTTAGGAGCTCCTACGAGCAGTACTTC
CASSVAPGLRSSYEQYF
>TRBJ2-7|13|TRBV5-4|NA|NA
TGTGCCAGCAGCTTTTCATCTTCCGGCGAGCAGTACTTC
CASSFSSSGEQYF
>TRBJ1-2|15|TRBV7-8|TRBD1|once
TGTGCCAGCAGCCCCCCGGGACAGGGGGCGCGAGGCTACACCTTC
CASSPPGQGARGYTF
>TRBJ1-3|14|TRBV5-6|NA|NA
TGTGCCAGCAGCTTTGGGCAGACAAGAAACACCATATATTTT
CASSFGQTRNTIYF
>TRBJ1-3|14|TRBV14|NA|few
TGTGCCAGCAGCCCCTTGGGTCCCGGAAACACCATATATTTT
CASSPLGPGNTIYF
>TRBJ2-1|17|TRBV7-2|TRBD1|NA
TGTGCCAGCAGCCCAAACCTCAGGGGGAGCTCCTACAATGAGCAGTTCTTC
CASSPNLRGSSYNEQFF
>TRBJ1-1|15|TRBV7-2|NA|NA
TGTGCCAGCAGCTTAAGTCCAGCGAAGAACACTGAAGCTTTCTTT
CASSLSPAKNTEAFF
>TRBJ1-5|14|TRBV6-6|TRBD1|NA
TGTGCCAGCAATGCCGGGACAGGGGTTCAGCCCCAGCATTTT
CASNAGTGVQPQHF
>TRBJ2-1|12|TRBV29-1|NA|NA
TGCAGCGTTGGCCCCCCTAACAATGAGCAGTTCTTC
CSVGPPNNEQFF
>TRBJ2-1|15|TRBV7-3|TRBD1|NA
TGTGCCAGCAGCCCAAGGACAGGGGGGAACAATGAGCAGTTCTTC
CASSPRTGGNNEQFF